This is a list of T cell receptor beta chains from one sample in a study of T cells in localized non-small cell lung cancer. TCRdb keeps only in-frame clones here, not all; method: immunoSEQ multiplex PCR. The sample yields about 48,000 clones, 70% to 85% seen once. The specimen comprised peripheral blood, sampled before any cancer treatment. These receptors all stem from a man aged 35 to 69 with stage I squamous cell lung carcinoma. CDR3s include the opening cysteine and the closing phenylalanine or tryptophan. Each record gives: V gene, clone size, D gene, J gene, CDR3 protein, CDR3 DNA. The D gene is left open where the match is weak. Only part of the rows carry a size: once, few, many, or a class if the clone is expanded.

TRBV18	NA	TRBD2	TRBJ2-7	CASSGGGSEQYF	TGTGCCAGCTCAGGCGGGGGGTCCGAGCAGTACTTC
TRBV5-5	NA	NA	TRBJ1-2	CASSFSGANRGYTF	TGTGCCAGCAGCTTCTCGGGCGCGAATAGAGGCTACACCTTC
TRBV18	NA	NA	TRBJ1-2	CASSPRSDSYYGYTF	TGTGCCAGCTCACCCAGGAGCGACAGCTACTATGGCTACACCTTC
TRBV5-1	NA	TRBD2	TRBJ2-1	CASSPGTSGGPYNEQFF	TGCGCCAGCAGCCCCGGGACTAGCGGGGGCCCGTACAATGAGCAGTTCTTC
TRBV5-6	NA	NA	TRBJ2-1	CASSLSTQGRTYYNEQFF	TGTGCCAGCAGCTTGTCCACCCAAGGGAGAACTTACTACAATGAGCAGTTCTTC
TRBV6-5	NA	NA	TRBJ1-2	CATAKGRANYGYTF	TGTGCCACCGCGAAGGGCAGAGCTAACTATGGCTACACCTTC
TRBV7-3	NA	NA	TRBJ1-1	CASSAAVETEAFF	TGTGCCAGCAGCGCCGCCGTGGAAACTGAAGCTTTCTTT
TRBV5-6	NA	NA	TRBJ1-2	CASNTGTNHANYGYTF	TGTGCCAGCAACACCGGGACAAACCATGCTAACTATGGCTACACCTTC
TRBV5-8	NA	NA	TRBJ2-7	CASSQASSEQYF	TGTGCCAGCAGCCAAGCCAGCAGCGAGCAGTACTTC
TRBV7-7	NA	NA	TRBJ2-5	CASKETENQETQYF	TGTGCTAGCAAGGAGACAGAAAATCAAGAGACCCAGTACTTC
TRBV28	NA	TRBD1	TRBJ1-5	CASSLVPWTGGNQPQHF	TGTGCCAGCAGTTTGGTTCCCTGGACAGGGGGCAATCAGCCCCAGCATTTT
TRBV11-2	once	NA	TRBJ1-6	CASSASSYNSPLHF	TGTGCCAGCAGCGCTAGCTCCTATAATTCACCCCTCCACTTT
TRBV28	NA	NA	TRBJ2-2	CASSFFRANTGELFF	TGTGCCAGCAGTTTTTTCAGGGCGAACACCGGGGAGCTGTTTTTT
TRBV4-2	NA	NA	TRBJ1-6	CASSQDHEGRGSPLHF	TGTGCCAGCAGCCAAGATCATGAGGGGAGAGGGTCACCCCTCCACTTT
TRBV7-3	NA	NA	TRBJ1-1	CASSALPGTDREAFF	TGTGCCAGCAGCGCCCTCCCAGGTACAGACCGCGAAGCTTTCTTT
TRBV28	once	NA	TRBJ1-4	CASCMGGSGEKLFF	TGTGCCAGTTGTATGGGGGGTAGCGGTGAAAAACTGTTTTTT
TRBV5-5	NA	TRBD2	TRBJ2-3	CASSLPPRGGDTQYF	TGTGCCAGCAGCTTGCCCCCCCGGGGGGGGGATACGCAGTATTTT
TRBV5-1	NA	NA	TRBJ2-5	CASSQSGQMQETQYF	TGCGCCAGCAGCCAGTCAGGGCAGATGCAAGAGACCCAGTACTTC
TRBV9	NA	NA	TRBJ1-4	CASSGAPLRGVEKLFF	TGTGCCAGCAGCGGTGCCCCTCTCAGAGGGGTTGAAAAACTGTTTTTT
TRBV7-2	NA	TRBD2	TRBJ2-7	CASSSSSGIYEQYF	TGTGCCAGCAGCTCTTCCAGCGGGATCTACGAGCAGTACTTC
TRBV6-5	NA	NA	TRBJ2-7	CASSARGTLTYEQYF	TGTGCCAGCAGTGCCCGCGGGACACTTACCTACGAGCAGTACTTC
TRBV18	NA	TRBD2	TRBJ2-5	CASSPGGKRQETQYF	TGTGCCAGCTCGCCCGGGGGGAAGAGGCAAGAGACCCAGTACTTC
TRBV5-1	NA	NA	TRBJ1-1	CASSLYQGRSPSEAFF	TGCGCCAGCAGCTTGTATCAGGGACGGTCCCCCTCTGAAGCTTTCTTT
TRBV6-1	NA	NA	TRBJ1-1	CASRDINRNTEAFF	TGTGCCAGCAGGGATATCAACAGGAACACTGAAGCTTTCTTT
TRBV7-6	NA	NA	TRBJ2-7	CASSLGDATSYEQYF	TGTGCCAGCAGCTTGGGGGACGCCACATCCTACGAGCAGTACTTC
TRBV29-1	NA	NA	TRBJ2-1	CSVGDFYNEQFF	TGCAGCGTAGGGGACTTCTACAATGAGCAGTTCTTC
TRBV27	NA	TRBD1	TRBJ2-7	CASSMAGDRGHEQYF	TGTGCCAGCAGTATGGCGGGGGACAGGGGGCACGAGCAGTACTTC
TRBV6-5	NA	NA	TRBJ1-2	CASSYFRGTFGYTF	TGTGCCAGCAGTTACTTCAGAGGGACGTTTGGCTACACCTTC
TRBV7-2	NA	NA	TRBJ1-3	CASSLPSRNTIYF	TGTGCCAGCAGCTTACCCAGCCGAAACACCATATATTTT
TRBV7-2	once	NA	TRBJ2-2	CASSLTLTNTGELFF	TGTGCCAGCAGCCTGACCTTGACGAACACCGGGGAGCTGTTTTTT
TRBV28	NA	NA	TRBJ2-7	CASSSLDYEQYF	TGTGCCAGCAGTTCCCTAGACTACGAGCAGTACTTC
TRBV6-6	once	NA	TRBJ1-6	CASSYLRDNSPLHF	TGTGCCAGCAGCTATCTCAGGGACAATTCACCCCTCCACTTT
TRBV10-3	NA	TRBD1	TRBJ2-7	CAISESGTGNYEQYF	TGTGCCATCAGTGAGTCAGGGACAGGGAACTACGAGCAGTACTTC
TRBV29-1	NA	TRBD1	TRBJ2-5	CSVSGQVGETQYF	TGCAGCGTGTCGGGACAGGTCGGGGAGACCCAGTACTTC
TRBV6-5	NA	NA	TRBJ1-4	CASRPPGAWEKLFF	TGTGCCAGCAGACCCCCCGGGGCTTGGGAAAAACTGTTTTTT
TRBV18	NA	NA	TRBJ2-7	CASSPSVGSYEQYF	TGTGCCAGCTCACCTTCAGTAGGCTCCTACGAGCAGTACTTC
TRBV27	NA	NA	TRBJ1-1	CASSLIGGEAFF	TGTGCCAGCAGTTTAATCGGGGGAGAAGCTTTCTTT
TRBV5-1	NA	NA	TRBJ2-7	CASSMTGDTYEQYF	TGCGCCAGCAGCATGACAGGTGATACCTACGAGCAGTACTTC
TRBV6-4	NA	NA	TRBJ2-4	CASSEPKGARLAKNIQYF	TGTGCCAGCAGTGAACCTAAGGGCGCTCGACTAGCCAAAAACATTCAGTACTTC
TRBV6-5	NA	NA	TRBJ2-7	CASSQSGTPLREQYF	TGTGCCAGCAGTCAGTCCGGGACACCTCTTCGCGAGCAGTACTTC
TRBV11-2	NA	NA	TRBJ2-1	CASSFRDFNEQFF	TGTGCCAGCAGCTTCCGGGACTTCAATGAGCAGTTCTTC
TRBV28	NA	TRBD2	TRBJ2-1	CASSSTSVIGNEQFF	TGTGCCAGCAGTTCCACTAGCGTGATTGGCAATGAGCAGTTCTTC
TRBV18	few	NA	TRBJ1-5	CASSPGPMSNQPQHF	TGTGCCAGCTCACCGGGACCTATGTCAAATCAGCCCCAGCATTTT
TRBV18	NA	TRBD2	TRBJ2-7	CASSSAGGGYEQYF	TGTGCCAGCTCATCGGCGGGAGGAGGCTACGAGCAGTACTTC
TRBV5-1	NA	TRBD1	TRBJ1-2	CASSSRQGANYGYTF	TGCGCCAGCAGCTCGAGACAGGGGGCTAACTATGGCTACACCTTC
TRBV29-1	NA	NA	TRBJ1-1	CSVEEWGATEAFF	TGCAGCGTTGAAGAGTGGGGGGCCACTGAAGCTTTCTTT
TRBV15	NA	NA	TRBJ2-1	CATSRVGSNEQFF	TGTGCCACCAGCAGAGTCGGGTCCAATGAGCAGTTCTTC
TRBV7-2	once	TRBD2	TRBJ2-3	CASTQRGGAGTDTQYF	TGTGCCAGCACCCAGCGCGGGGGGGCCGGCACAGATACGCAGTATTTT
TRBV2	NA	NA	TRBJ1-1	CASKFGNTEAFF	TGTGCCAGCAAGTTCGGGAACACTGAAGCTTTCTTT
TRBV5-5	NA	NA	TRBJ1-5	CASSSINLQGPQHF	TGTGCCAGCAGCTCCATAAATTTACAGGGGCCCCAGCATTTT